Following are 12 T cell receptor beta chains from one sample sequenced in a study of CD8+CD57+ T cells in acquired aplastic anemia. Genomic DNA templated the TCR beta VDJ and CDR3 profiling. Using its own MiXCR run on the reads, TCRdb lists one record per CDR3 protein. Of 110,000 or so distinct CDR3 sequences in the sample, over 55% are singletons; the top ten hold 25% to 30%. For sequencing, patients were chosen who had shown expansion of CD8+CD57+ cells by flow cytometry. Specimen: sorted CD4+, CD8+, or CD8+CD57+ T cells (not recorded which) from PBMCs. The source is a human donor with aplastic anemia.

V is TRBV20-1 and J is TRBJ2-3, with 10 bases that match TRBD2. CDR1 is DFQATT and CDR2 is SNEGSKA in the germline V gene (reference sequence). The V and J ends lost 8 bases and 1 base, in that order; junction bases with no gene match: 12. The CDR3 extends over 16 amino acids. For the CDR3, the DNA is TGCAGTACCCCGGCCCATCTAGCGGGGGGCACAGATACGCAGTATTTT. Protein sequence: CSTPAHLAGGTDTQYF.

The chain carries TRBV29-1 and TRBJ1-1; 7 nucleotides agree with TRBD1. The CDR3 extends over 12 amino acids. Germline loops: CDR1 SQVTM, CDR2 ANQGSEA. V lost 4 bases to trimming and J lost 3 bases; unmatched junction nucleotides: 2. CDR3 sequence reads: CSVAGGDTEAFF. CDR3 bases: TGCAGCGTTGCAGGGGGGGACACTGAAGCTTTCTTT.

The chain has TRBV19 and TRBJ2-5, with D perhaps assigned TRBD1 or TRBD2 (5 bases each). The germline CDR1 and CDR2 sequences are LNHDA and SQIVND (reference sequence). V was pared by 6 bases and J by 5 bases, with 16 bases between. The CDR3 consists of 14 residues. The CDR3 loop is CASRLRGAGETQYF. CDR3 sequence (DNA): TGTGCCAGTAGACTTAGAGGGGCCGGTGAGACCCAGTACTTC.

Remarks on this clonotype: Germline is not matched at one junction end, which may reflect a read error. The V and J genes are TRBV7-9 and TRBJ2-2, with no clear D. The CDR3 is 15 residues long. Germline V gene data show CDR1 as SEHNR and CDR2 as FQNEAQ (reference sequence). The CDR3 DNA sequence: TGTGCCAACAGCTCCGTCCCCGCGAACACCGGGGAGCTGTTTTTT. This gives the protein CANSSVPANTGELFF.

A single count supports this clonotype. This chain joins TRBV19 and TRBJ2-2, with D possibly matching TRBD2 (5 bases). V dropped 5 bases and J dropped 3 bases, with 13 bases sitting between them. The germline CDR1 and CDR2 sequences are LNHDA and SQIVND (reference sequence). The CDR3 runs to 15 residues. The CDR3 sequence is CASSVGLAYTGELFF. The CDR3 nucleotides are TGTGCCAGTAGTGTGGGCCTAGCCTACACCGGGGAGCTGTTTTTT.

Here the CDR3 DNA reads TGTGCCAGCAGCTTTAGGTCTGAATCGGAAGCTTTCTTT. Encoded protein: CASSFRSESEAFF. The genes are TRBV7-9 and TRBJ1-1; no reliable D call. V lost 3 bases and J 8 bases, leaving 13 bases between the germline ends. Per the germline V gene, CDR1 is SEHNR and CDR2 is FQNEAQ (reference sequence). The length of the CDR3 is 13 residues.

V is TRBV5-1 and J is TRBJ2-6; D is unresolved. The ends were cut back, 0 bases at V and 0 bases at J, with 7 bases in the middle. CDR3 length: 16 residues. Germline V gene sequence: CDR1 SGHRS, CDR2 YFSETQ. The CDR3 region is CASSLGRSSGANVLTF. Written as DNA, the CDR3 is TGCGCCAGCAGCTTGGGTAGGAGCTCTGGGGCCAACGTCCTGACTTTC.

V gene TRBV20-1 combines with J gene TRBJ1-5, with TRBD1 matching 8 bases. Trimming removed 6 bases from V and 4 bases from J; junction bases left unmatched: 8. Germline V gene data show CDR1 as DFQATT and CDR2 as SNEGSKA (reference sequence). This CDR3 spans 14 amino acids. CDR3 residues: CSAPRQGINQPQHF. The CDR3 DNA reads TGCAGTGCCCCACGACAGGGGATTAATCAGCCCCAGCATTTT.

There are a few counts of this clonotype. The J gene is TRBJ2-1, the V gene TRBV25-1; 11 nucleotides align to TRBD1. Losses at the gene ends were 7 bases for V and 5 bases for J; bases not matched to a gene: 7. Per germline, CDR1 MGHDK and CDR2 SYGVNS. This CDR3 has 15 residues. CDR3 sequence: CASTSGQGVDNEQFF. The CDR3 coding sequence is TGTGCCAGCACCTCGGGACAGGGGGTTGACAATGAGCAGTTCTTC.

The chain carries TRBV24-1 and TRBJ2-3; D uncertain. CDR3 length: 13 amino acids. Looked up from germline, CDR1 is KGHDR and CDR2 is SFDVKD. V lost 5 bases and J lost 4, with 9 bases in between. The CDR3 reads CATSGARADTQYF. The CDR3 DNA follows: TGTGCCACCAGTGGCGCTAGGGCAGATACGCAGTATTTT.

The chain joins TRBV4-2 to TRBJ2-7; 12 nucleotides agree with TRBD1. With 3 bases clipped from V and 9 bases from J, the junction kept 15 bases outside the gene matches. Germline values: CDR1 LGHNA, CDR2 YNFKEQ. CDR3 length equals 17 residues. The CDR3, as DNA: TGTGCCAGCAGCCAGCACTCCTTATCGGGACAGGGGGCCGGGCAGTACTTC. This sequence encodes CASSQHSLSGQGAGQYF.

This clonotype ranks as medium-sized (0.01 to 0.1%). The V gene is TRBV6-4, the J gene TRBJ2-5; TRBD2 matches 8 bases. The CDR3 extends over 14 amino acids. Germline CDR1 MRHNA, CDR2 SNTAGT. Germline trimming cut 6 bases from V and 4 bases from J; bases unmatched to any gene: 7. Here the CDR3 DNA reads TGTGCCAGCAGCGAGGGACTAGAGTCAGAGACCCAGTACTTC. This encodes CASSEGLESETQYF.